One sample yielded the 28 T cell receptor beta chains listed below, sequenced in a study of T cells in Graves' hyperthyroidism and ophthalmopathy (dated by TCRdb to between 2018 and 2020). The protocol used for the library was multiplex PCR. TCRdb names Illumina HiSeq 2000 as the instrument used. The TCR beta CDR3 regions were amplified from RNA transcripts. For the first round of RT-PCR on the TCR CDR3, the HTBI primer set was used together with the Qiagen OneStep RT-PCR kit. TCRdb ran its own pipeline on the public reads, namely fastp trimming at Q25 and MiXCR clone calling, and kept in-frame beta chains. Each entry merges the rows of one CDR3 protein and shows their most common DNA and genes. The sample profile shows 500,000 to 750,000 distinct CDR3 sequences; 35% to 55% of them were found once. The biggest ten clones account for approximately 7.5% of the sample. The source material was peripheral blood or thyroid tissue (not recorded which). Receptors were obtained from a woman younger than 35 with Graves' hyperthyroidism.

This clonotype has a count of ten or more. CDR3 protein: CASSWQGVPEAFF. The CDR3 DNA sequence: TGTGCCAGTAGTTGGCAGGGGGTCCCTGAAGCTTTCTTT. The V gene is TRBV19, the J gene TRBJ1-1, with 7 bases lining up with TRBD1. V lost 5 bases and J lost 6; bases outside the gene matches: 6. There are 13 residues in the CDR3. CDR1 and CDR2 (germline): LNHDA, SQIVND (reference sequence).

This chain connects TRBV10-3 to TRBJ1-2; D is perhaps TRBD1 (5 bases). V was shortened by 2 bases and J by 13 bases, with 17 bases between the two germline ends. CDR1 and CDR2 from the germline V gene are ENHRY and SYGVKD. This CDR3 has 13 residues. In DNA form, the CDR3 reads TGTGCCATCAGTGAGGGGACGGATTTTGACTGCACCTTC. Its protein product is CAISEGTDFDCTF.

The genes are TRBV24-1 and TRBJ2-3, with TRBD2 matching 13 bases. Germline V lookup: CDR1 KGHDR, CDR2 SFDVKD. Losses at the gene ends were 4 bases for V and 6 bases for J; bases not matched to a gene: 9. The CDR3 sequence is 17 residues long. The CDR3, as DNA: TGTGCCACCAGTGACTATCTCGGACTAGCGGGAGCCGATACGCAGTATTTT. This translates into CATSDYLGLAGADTQYF.

This clonotype came up once. J is TRBJ2-7 and V is TRBV12-3 or TRBV12-4; 15 bases are shared with TRBD2. The CDR3 is made up of 20 amino acids. Unmatched junction bases numbered 9, after V lost 0 bases and J lost 0 bases. The CDR3 bases are TGTGCCAGCAGTTTAGCGTCGGGACTAGCGGGAGGAGGGTCCTCCTACGAGCAGTACTTC. Translated, it gives CASSLASGLAGGGSSYEQYF.

This clonotype appeared a few times. For the CDR3, the DNA is TGTGCCAGCAGCCACGCCTGGGCGTCGGGGTCCGAGCAGTACTTC. Its translation: CASSHAWASGSEQYF. This chain uses TRBV7-2 with TRBJ2-7; possible D gene TRBD2, 5 bases. Germline values: CDR1 SGHTA, CDR2 FQGNSA. The V and J ends lost 5 bases and 6 bases respectively, with 20 bases between them. The CDR3 runs 15 residues.

This clonotype appeared many times. The chain couples TRBV7-2 to TRBJ2-7, with a tentative D call TRBD1 (6 bases). The CDR3 is made up of 15 amino acids. V shed 3 bases and J shed 0 bases, with 12 bases lying between them. The germline V gene encodes CDR1 SGHTA and CDR2 FQGNSA. CDR3 DNA: TGTGCCAGCAGCTTCGCCGGGACATACTCCTACGAGCAGTACTTC. Protein product: CASSFAGTYSYEQYF.

V and J are TRBV7-3 and TRBJ2-7; 9 nucleotides match TRBD2. The CDR3 spans 13 residues. Germline V gives CDR1 SGHTA, CDR2 FQGTGA. With V trimmed by 7 bases and J by 4 bases, 5 bases remained unmatched. CDR3 region: CASKGREGYEQYF. CDR3 sequence (DNA): TGTGCCAGCAAGGGGCGGGAGGGGTACGAGCAGTACTTC.

This clonotype came up a few times. A much larger clone differs from this one at a single base, so this may be a read error. The V call is TRBV10-3, the J call TRBJ1-3; possible D gene TRBD1, 6 bases. This CDR3 has 17 residues. Germline V gives CDR1 ENHRY, CDR2 SYGVKD. CDR3 in amino acids: CAISDPDSPSSGNAIYF. In DNA, the CDR3 is TGTGCCATCAGTGACCCGGACAGCCCATCCTCTGGAAACGCCATATATTTT.

J is TRBJ1-2 and V is TRBV29-1, with 7 bases that match TRBD1. CDR3 length: 15 residues. J lost 8 bases, V lost 5 bases, and 17 bases had no gene match. Germline CDR1 SQVTM, CDR2 ANQGSEA. In DNA, the CDR3 is TGCAGCGTTAGACAGGGAGGGTCTTCGTTTAGCGGCTACACCTTC. Protein product: CSVRQGGSSFSGYTF.

This clonotype was detected a few times. The V call is TRBV28, the J call TRBJ2-7; D may be TRBD1 (6 bases). Germline V gene data show CDR1 as MDHEN and CDR2 as SYDVKM. Deletions cut 2 bases from V and 0 bases from J, with 14 bases between. The CDR3 has 16 amino acids. Here the CDR3 DNA reads TGTGCCAGCAGTTTAATCGGGACACTCAGCTCCTACGAGCAGTACTTC. Its protein product is CASSLIGTLSSYEQYF.

This clonotype has ten or more counts. The CDR3: CASSPRTDTQYF. DNA for the CDR3: TGTGCCAGCAGCCCCCGTACAGATACGCAGTATTTT. The rearrangement uses TRBV7-8 and TRBJ2-3; D is undetermined. V was cut by 5 bases and J by 3 bases, with 6 bases left in between. CDR3 length: 12 residues. Germline values: CDR1 SGHVS, CDR2 FQNEAQ.

This clonotype was recorded at least ten times. The V gene is TRBV3-1, the J gene TRBJ1-2; TRBD1 matches 7 bases. The length of the CDR3 is 14 residues. The V gene end was trimmed by 0 bases and the J gene end by 7 bases; junction bases not matched to a gene: 5. Germline V gene data show CDR1 as LGHDT and CDR2 as YNNKEL (reference sequence). DNA of the CDR3: TGTGCCAGCAGCCAAGAAGCAGGGGGGGCTGGCTACACCTTC. This translates into CASSQEAGGAGYTF.

The V gene is TRBV29-1, the J gene TRBJ1-1; maybe TRBD1 (6 bases). Germline loops: CDR1 SQVTM, CDR2 ANQGSEA. The CDR3 is made up of 13 amino acids. V was trimmed by 8 bases and J by 0 bases, leaving 13 bases between them. CDR3 sequence: CSRFTGMNTEAFF. The CDR3 nucleotides read TGCAGCAGGTTTACAGGGATGAACACTGAAGCTTTCTTT.

Note on this clonotype: At one boundary the junction diverges from the germline segment, which might be a read error. The chain joins TRBV7-9 to TRBJ1-1; 10 bases are a match to TRBD1. The CDR3 has 17 residues. The germline gives CDR1 SEHNR, CDR2 FQNEAQ (reference sequence). The CDR3 nucleotides are TGTGCCGGCAGCTTACGGGACAGGGGATACATGAACACTGAAGCTTTCTTT. Encoded protein: CAGSLRDRGYMNTEAFF.

J is TRBJ1-1 and V is TRBV7-2, with a weak D call TRBD1 (5 bases). Trimming cost V 1 base and J 0 bases, with 9 bases left between them. The CDR3 totals 15 residues. Germline CDR1 SGHTA, CDR2 FQGNSA. The CDR3 loop reads CASSLVTGLNTEAFF. CDR3 DNA sequence: TGTGCCAGCAGCTTAGTGACGGGACTGAACACTGAAGCTTTCTTT. The full variable domain, in which reference TRBV7-2 and TRBJ1-1 provide the parts outside the CDR3, is GAGVSQSPSNKVTEKGKDVELRCDPISGHTALYWYRQSLGQGLEFLIYFQGNSAPDKSGLPSDRFSAERTGGSVSTLTIQRTQQEDSAVYLCASSLVTGLNTEAFFGQGTRLTVV.

This clonotype was observed a few times. The chain employs TRBV12-3 or TRBV12-4 and TRBJ2-2; 15 bases map to TRBD2. The CDR3 length is 21 residues. V lost 4 bases, J lost 1 base, and 13 bases stayed unmatched. The CDR3 bases are TGTGCCAGCAGTTCCTCGAAATGGGGACTAGCGGGAGGAGTGAACACCGGGGAGCTGTTTTTT. Residues: CASSSSKWGLAGGVNTGELFF.

The genes are TRBV9 and TRBJ2-7, with D tentatively TRBD2 (6 bases). The V gene's germline CDR1 is SGDLS and CDR2 YYNGEE. Trimming removed 3 bases at V and 3 bases at J, with 19 bases between. The CDR3 runs 16 residues. CDR3 residues: CASSAESASAYYEQYF. CDR3 nucleotides: TGTGCCAGCAGCGCGGAGTCCGCTAGCGCCTACTACGAGCAGTACTTC. Supplemented by reference TRBV9 and TRBJ2-7, the full variable domain reads DSGVTQTPKHLITATGQRVTLRCSPRSGDLSVYWYQQSLDQGLQFLIQYYNGEERAKGNILERFSAQQFPDLHSELNLSSLELGDSALYFCASSAESASAYYEQYFGPGTRLTVT.

The rearrangement links TRBV5-1 to TRBJ1-4; no clear D. The V gene lost 1 base and the J gene lost 8 bases, with 9 bases spanning the gap. The CDR3 extends over 13 amino acids. Germline V gives CDR1 SGHRS, CDR2 YFSETQ. The DNA for the CDR3 is TGCGCCAGCAGCTTGTTGACCGGGGAAAAACTGTTTTTT. Translating gives CASSLLTGEKLFF.

This clonotype was seen a handful of times. The chain combines TRBV12-3 or TRBV12-4 with TRBJ1-1; TRBD1 aligns across 8 bases. CDR3 length: 14 amino acids. V lost 4 bases, J lost 7 bases, and 8 bases stayed unmatched. The CDR3 nucleotides read TGTGCCAGCAGTTCGCAGGGGGCGGTCAATGAAGCTTTCTTT. Translating it yields CASSSQGAVNEAFF.

The CDR3 nucleotides are TGTGCCATCAGTGATTCGGGACAGGGAGGAAATGGCTACACCTTC. This gives the protein CAISDSGQGGNGYTF. V and J are TRBV10-3 and TRBJ1-2; the match to TRBD1 covers 9 bases. Trimming removed 3 bases from V and 6 bases from J; junction bases left unmatched: 8. In germline, CDR1 is ENHRY, CDR2 SYGVKD. This CDR3 contains 15 residues.

This clonotype has ten or more counts. This chain joins TRBV11-3 and TRBJ1-1; D uncertain. Per germline, CDR1 SGHNT and CDR2 YENEEA. V was pared by 6 bases and J by 8 bases, with 16 bases between. The CDR3 sequence is 13 residues long. CDR3 DNA: TGTGCCAGCAGTCGGGCAGGCGTGAGGGAAGCTTTCTTT. Its protein product is CASSRAGVREAFF.

A word on this clonotype: One base away lies a much larger clone, so this may be a sequencing read error. The chain uses TRBV11-3 and TRBJ1-2, with D possibly TRBD1 on 6 matching bases. CDR1 is SGHNT, CDR2 YENEEA, per germline. The CDR3 totals 13 residues. With 7 bases removed from V and 6 bases from J, the gap between germline ends came to 15 bases. The CDR3 region has the DNA TGTGCCAGCACCTCCGGGGGGCTCCATGGCTACACCTTC. This translates into CASTSGGLHGYTF.

This clonotype was seen repeatedly, ten times or more. The chain has TRBV29-1 and TRBJ2-5; unclear D gene. V was trimmed by 3 bases and J by 5 bases, leaving 10 bases between them. The germline CDR1 and CDR2 sequences are SQVTM and ANQGSEA. The CDR3 has 12 residues. The CDR3 DNA reads as TGCAGCGTTGATTGGATGCAGGAGACCCAGTACTTC. Translating gives CSVDWMQETQYF.

The chain joins TRBV25-1 to TRBJ2-7, with a weak D call TRBD1 (5 bases). The CDR3 length is 15 residues. Germline lookup yields CDR1 MGHDK and CDR2 SYGVNS. V was shortened by 0 bases and J by 6 bases, with 15 bases between the two germline ends. CDR3 sequence: CASSEYDSQGGEQYF. Written as DNA, the CDR3 is TGTGCCAGCAGTGAATACGACAGCCAAGGTGGCGAGCAGTACTTC.

V is TRBV10-3 and J is TRBJ1-4; the D gene is possibly TRBD1 (5 bases). This CDR3 has 18 amino acids. Deletions cut 5 bases from V and 5 bases from J, with 24 bases between. Germline V lookup: CDR1 ENHRY, CDR2 SYGVKD. CDR3 sequence (DNA): TGTGCCATCAGTCCCGGGACTAGCGTAAGCTCCTACAATGAAAAACTGTTTTTT. Its translation: CAISPGTSVSSYNEKLFF.

The rearrangement joins TRBV19 to TRBJ2-7; 7 nucleotides match TRBD1. Near its end, the DNA agrees better with TRBJ2-4, so the J call may be wrong. The length of the CDR3 is 15 residues. The germline V gene has CDR1 LNHDA and CDR2 SQIVND (reference sequence). The DNA of the CDR3 is TGTGCCAGTAAAGGGGGACAGCTAGCCAAAAACATTCAGTACTTC. Translation: CASKGGQLAKNIQYF.

CDR3 sequence (DNA): TGTGCCATCAGTGAGTACCGACTAGTGGGGGAGCTGTTTTTT. Encoded protein: CAISEYRLVGELFF. The rearrangement joins TRBV10-3 to TRBJ2-2; D might be TRBD2 (6 bases). CDR1 and CDR2 (germline): ENHRY, SYGVKD. Trimming stripped 1 base from V and 8 bases from J, with 11 bases between. The CDR3 sequence is 14 residues long.

V is TRBV2 and J is TRBJ2-5; 7 bases match TRBD1. This CDR3 has 15 residues. V shed 7 bases and J 1 base; nucleotides not matched to a gene: 9. The germline V gene encodes CDR1 SNHLY and CDR2 FYNNEI. CDR3 residues: CASTQRGQPQETQYF. Here the CDR3 DNA reads TGTGCCAGCACCCAAAGGGGACAGCCCCAAGAGACCCAGTACTTC.